Listed below are T cell receptor beta chains from one sample, sequenced in a study of T cell responses to AZD1222 COVID-19 vaccine. Libraries were prepared by immunoSEQ multiplex PCR; TCRdb keeps only in-frame clonotypes and omits some of them. Counted here are 53,000 or so clones, about 85% occurring once; the ten biggest clones make up approximately 19%. This specimen consisted of peripheral blood, obtained on day 0 of MenACWY control vaccination. Receptors originate from an adult in good health. Both conserved end residues are part of each CDR3. The D gene is left open where the match is weak. Clone size is not always given. Where it is, it says once, few, many or a class for expanded clones.

>TRBJ1-2|TRBD1|TRBV4-1|.
TGCGCCAGCAGCCGTAATGCCGGGACAGGGTCCTATGGCTACACCTTC
CASSRNAGTGSYGYTF
>TRBJ2-2|.|TRBV5-1|.
TGCGCCAGCAGCGTAAGGACCAGTAACACCGGGGAGCTGTTTTTT
CASSVRTSNTGELFF
>TRBJ2-1|.|TRBV4-3|few
TGCGCCAGCAGCCAAGATCCCCCTGGGAGCTCCTACAATGAGCAGTTCTTC
CASSQDPPGSSYNEQFF
>TRBJ2-5|.|TRBV18|.
TGTGCCAGCTCACCAAGCCAGGGAAGGGGACCTGGGGCCCAGTACTTC
CASSPSQGRGPGAQYF
>TRBJ2-4|.|TRBV29-1|.
TGCAGCGTAGGGTTCGGGGAAAACATTCAGTACTTC
CSVGFGENIQYF
>TRBJ1-5|.|TRBV19|.
TGTGCCAGTAGTGACCCCCGGGGGGGTCAGCCCCAGCATTTT
CASSDPRGGQPQHF
>TRBJ2-7|TRBD1|TRBV7-2|.
TGTGCCAGCAGCTTAACGGGACAGGGGTCCTACGAGCAGTACTTC
CASSLTGQGSYEQYF
>TRBJ2-2|.|TRBV24-1|.
TGTGCCACCAGTGATGAACAGAGACTGGGTGGGGAGCTGTTTTTT
CATSDEQRLGGELFF
>TRBJ1-5|.|TRBV19|.
TGTGCCAGTAGTATTTGGGACGTCAATCAGCCCCAGCATTTT
CASSIWDVNQPQHF
>TRBJ2-2|TRBD2|TRBV7-9|.
TGTGCCAGCAGCTTGAGGGTCGGGAGGAGCACCGGGGAGCTGTTTTTT
CASSLRVGRSTGELFF
>TRBJ2-1|.|TRBV7-6|.
TGTGCCAGCAGCTTAGTACTGATTGGCTCGAATGAGCAGTTCTTC
CASSLVLIGSNEQFF
>TRBJ2-7|TRBD2|TRBV11-2|few
TGTGCCAGCAGCGATATTAGCGGGAGGACGGACGAGCAGTACTTC
CASSDISGRTDEQYF
>TRBJ1-1|.|TRBV2|.
TGTGCCAGCATGGCAGGCTATGTGAACACTGAAGCTTTCTTT
CASMAGYVNTEAFF
>TRBJ2-1|TRBD2|TRBV9|.
TGTGCCAGCAGCATCCGGACTAGCTCCAATGAGCAGTTCTTC
CASSIRTSSNEQFF
>TRBJ2-3|.|TRBV10-3|few
TGTGCCATCGATGCCGGGGCACCAAAGACACTCTCCTCAGATACGCAGTATTTT
CAIDAGAPKTLSSDTQYF
>TRBJ1-6|.|TRBV28|.
TGTGCCAGCAGTTCGCGGGACACCCCCTATTCACCCCTCCACTTT
CASSSRDTPYSPLHF
>TRBJ2-1|.|TRBV7-2|.
TGTGCCAGCAGCTTAAACAAGGGTTCAATAGCGGAGCAGTTCTTC
CASSLNKGSIAEQFF
>TRBJ2-7|.|TRBV27|once
TGTGCCAGCAGTTTATCGGGGGGCAGGGGGGACGAGCAGTACTTC
CASSLSGGRGDEQYF
>TRBJ2-7|TRBD2|TRBV6-5|.
TGTGCCAGCACCCCAGCGGGAGGGACCTACGAGCAGTACTTC
CASTPAGGTYEQYF
>TRBJ2-1|.|TRBV5-1|.
TGCGCCAGCAGCTTGGTTAGCTCCCCGGCCTACAATGAGCAGTTCTTC
CASSLVSSPAYNEQFF
>TRBJ1-5|.|TRBV28|.
TGTGCCAGCAGTTTAGGGGGCAGGGAAGCTCAGCCCCAGCATTTT
CASSLGGREAQPQHF
>TRBJ2-1|TRBD1|TRBV19|.
TGTGCCAGTAGTACCCTGCCCGGGACAGGGGACAATGAGCAGTTCTTC
CASSTLPGTGDNEQFF
>TRBJ1-1|.|TRBV27|.
TGTGCCAGCAGGGCCGGGAGGGGGGGCACTGAAGCTTTCTTT
CASRAGRGGTEAFF
>TRBJ1-4|.|TRBV28|.
TGTGCCAGCAGGACCTTCGCTGGGGGCCCAAATGAAAAACTGTTTTTT
CASRTFAGGPNEKLFF
>TRBJ2-3|TRBD2|TRBV29-1|few
TGCAGCGTCCTAAGGCGGACTAGCGGCACAGATACGCAGTATTTT
CSVLRRTSGTDTQYF
>TRBJ2-7|.|TRBV29-1|.
TGCAGCGTCAAGGGGTCGAACGCCTACGAGCAGTACTTC
CSVKGSNAYEQYF
>TRBJ1-2|TRBD1|TRBV24-1|few
TGTGCCACCAGTGGGACAGGGGAAGTAGACTATGGCTACACCTTC
CATSGTGEVDYGYTF
>TRBJ2-1|.|TRBV18|.
TGTGCCAGCTCACCACTTGCCAATGAGCAGTTCTTC
CASSPLANEQFF
>TRBJ2-7|.|TRBV19|.
TGTGCCAGTAGTAGCTCGGGACGAGGGGGGGAGAAGGAGCAGTACTTC
CASSSSGRGGEKEQYF
>TRBJ2-5|.|TRBV7-2|.
TGTGCCAGCAGCTTAGATCCAGGGACGAAGGAGACCCAGTACTTC
CASSLDPGTKETQYF
>TRBJ1-5|TRBD1|TRBV6-5|.
TGTGCCAGCAGTCCGACAGGGGGGGGAGACCAGCCCCAGCATTTT
CASSPTGGGDQPQHF
>TRBJ2-5|TRBD2|TRBV19|once
TGTGCCAGTAGTTCCCGGACTAGCGGGAGGGCCGTGGAGACCCAGTACTTC
CASSSRTSGRAVETQYF
>TRBJ1-1|.|TRBV28|.
TGTGCCAGCAGTCTTCCCGGGGGGCCGAGGGAAGCTTTCTTT
CASSLPGGPREAFF
>TRBJ2-7|.|TRBV12-3/TRBV12-4|.
TGTGCCAGCAGTTTTTCGCACTCCTACGAGCAGTACTTC
CASSFSHSYEQYF
>TRBJ2-7|TRBD1|TRBV2|few
TGTGCCAGCAGTGAAGCGCATCGGACAGGCTCCTACGAGCAGTACTTC
CASSEAHRTGSYEQYF
>TRBJ2-5|TRBD2|TRBV6-5|.
TGTGCCAGCAGGCTAGTAGCGGGAGGGCCCGAGACCCAGTACTTC
CASRLVAGGPETQYF
>TRBJ1-5|.|TRBV28|.
TGTGCCAGCAAGGAAGGGGGCAATCAGCCCCAGCATTTT
CASKEGGNQPQHF
>TRBJ1-5|.|TRBV30|.
TGTGCCTGGAGTGACACGTACAATCAGCCCCAGCATTTT
CAWSDTYNQPQHF
>TRBJ2-7|.|TRBV19|.
TGTGCCAGTAGTATAGAACCGGTCTACGAGCAGTACTTC
CASSIEPVYEQYF
>TRBJ2-1|TRBD1|TRBV5-1|.
TGCGCCAGCAGCAAAGGACAGGCCCGAAGCTCCTACAATGAGCAGTTCTTC
CASSKGQARSSYNEQFF
>TRBJ2-7|TRBD2|TRBV7-9|.
TGTGCCAGCAGCTCCTTGGGACTAGCGGGAAACGAGCAGTACTTC
CASSSLGLAGNEQYF
>TRBJ2-7|.|TRBV18|.
TGTGCCAGCTCACCACCGAATACATCTGGAGAGCAGTACTTC
CASSPPNTSGEQYF
>TRBJ2-7|.|TRBV19|.
TGTGCCAGTAGTATAGGAGGGAACAGGGACGAGCAGTACTTC
CASSIGGNRDEQYF
>TRBJ1-3|.|TRBV19|few
TGTGCCAGTAGCCCTTTCAGGGGAAGTGGAAACACCATATATTTT
CASSPFRGSGNTIYF
>TRBJ2-7|TRBD1|TRBV18|few
TGTGCCAGCTCACCATCTAGGGACAGGGTACACGAGCAGTACTTC
CASSPSRDRVHEQYF
>TRBJ2-5|.|TRBV20-1|once
TGCAGTGCCAGTGGGCCAGACGGGACCCAGTACTTC
CSASGPDGTQYF
>TRBJ2-7|.|TRBV5-1|.
TGCGCCAGCAGCTTGGTGGGACACTACTACGAGCAGTACTTC
CASSLVGHYYEQYF
>TRBJ1-1|.|TRBV9|.
TGTGCCAGCAGCCCCGCCACCGCGGCGTGGAACACTGAAGCTTTCTTT
CASSPATAAWNTEAFF
>TRBJ2-3|TRBD2|TRBV29-1|.
TGCAGCGTTGGTCTAGCGGGAGCCGCAGATACGCAGTATTTT
CSVGLAGAADTQYF
>TRBJ1-1|.|TRBV10-3|.
TGTGCCATCAGTGAGTCGGAACCGATCCACACTGAAGCTTTCTTT
CAISESEPIHTEAFF
>TRBJ1-1|TRBD1|TRBV6-5|.
TGTGCCAGCAGTTACAACGACAGGGTGGGCACTGAAGCTTTCTTT
CASSYNDRVGTEAFF
>TRBJ2-1|.|TRBV27|.
TGTGCCAGCAGTTTAGCCGCTTCCAATGAGCAGTTCTTC
CASSLAASNEQFF
>TRBJ2-1|TRBD1|TRBV7-6|.
TGTGCCAGCAGCTTGGACAGGGGGTGGGACAATGAGCAGTTCTTC
CASSLDRGWDNEQFF
>TRBJ2-5|.|TRBV6-2/TRBV6-3|.
TGTGCCAGCAGTTACGCCGTCGAGACCCAGTACTTC
CASSYAVETQYF
>TRBJ2-7|.|TRBV6-2/TRBV6-3|.
TGTGCCAGCAGTTACAGGCACTCCTACGAGCAGTACTTC
CASSYRHSYEQYF
>TRBJ1-3|.|TRBV4-1|.
TGCGCCAGCAGCCAATCACGGGGAAACACCATATATTTT
CASSQSRGNTIYF
>TRBJ2-1|.|TRBV10-3|.
TGTGCCATCAGTGAGTCTGGCAATGAGCAGTTCTTC
CAISESGNEQFF
>TRBJ2-7|TRBD2|TRBV9|.
TGTGCCTCCTCCGGCTCAGCGGGGGGGGGAGAGCAGTACTTC
CASSGSAGGGEQYF